This T cell receptor (beta chain) was sequenced for a study of T-cell reconstitution after alpha-beta-depleted transplantation in children. This clonotype was counted at least ten times. Molecular barcoding with unique molecular identifiers was used for the TCRbeta library. A single record per CDR3 protein comes from TCRdb applying MiXCR to the PCR reads. The sample yields more than 500,000 distinct CDR3 sequences, 9.5% to 12% seen once. This CDR3 spans 15 amino acids. The germline gives CDR1 DFQATT, CDR2 SNEGSKA (reference sequence). Losses at the gene ends were 5 bases for V and 0 bases for J; bases not matched to a gene: 7.

V and J are TRBV20-1 and TRBJ2-1; TRBD1 matches 7 bases. This specimen consisted of PBMCs, mostly from graft donor cells, obtained 180 days after TCRalphabeta/CD19-depleted stem cell transplant. The receptor was derived from a female patient aged 2 to 10 who had a stem cell transplant for aplastic anemia, so the T cells may come from the graft donor. CDR3 nucleotides: TGCAGTGCTTCGAGGGGGCCGAGCTCCTACAATGAGCAGTTCTTC. It specifies CSASRGPSSYNEQFF.